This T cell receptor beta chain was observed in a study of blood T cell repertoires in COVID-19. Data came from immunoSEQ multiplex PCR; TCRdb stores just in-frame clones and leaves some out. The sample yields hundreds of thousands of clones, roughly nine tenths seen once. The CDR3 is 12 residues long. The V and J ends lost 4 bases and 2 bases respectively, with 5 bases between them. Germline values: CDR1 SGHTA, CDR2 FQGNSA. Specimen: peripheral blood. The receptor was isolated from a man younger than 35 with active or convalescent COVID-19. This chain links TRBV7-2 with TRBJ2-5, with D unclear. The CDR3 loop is CASSSNQETQYF. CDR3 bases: TGTGCCAGCAGCTCAAATCAAGAGACCCAGTACTTC.